The subject of this entry is one T cell receptor beta chain. Its recognized antigen is unknown. The sample holds no much larger clone one base away, and base qualities are not on file. The CDR3 numbers 14 residues from cysteine through phenylalanine. Only the CDR3 region is kept as DNA, spanning 42 bases read in frame from base 1. Between the V and J ends, shortened by 7 bases and 7 bases respectively, the junction contains 16 bases. Based on the germline V gene, the CDR1 and CDR2 sequences are SNHLY and FYNNEI. Library preparation was by the immunoSEQ multiplex PCR assay. The table was pulled from immuneACCESS by TCRdb, which kept in-frame rearrangements only. Such tables lose some clones; where checked, under half of the loss comes from unresolved V genes, and the rest has no known cause. Present in this sample are roughly 50,000 clones, 95% to 97% of which were seen just once. The ten largest clones add up to 1.5% to 2% of the sample.

This entry is derived from a study of control samples from healthy donors and cancer patients (dated by TCRdb to the early 2020s). The source material was blood. The chain uses TRBV2 and TRBJ2-2, with no reliable assignment of the D segment. The origin of this receptor is a woman in her twenties or thirties in good health. The CDR3 is CASNTEGPNGELFF. Read as DNA, the sequence is TGTGCCAGCAATACAGAAGGGCCTAACGGGGAGCTGTTTTTT.